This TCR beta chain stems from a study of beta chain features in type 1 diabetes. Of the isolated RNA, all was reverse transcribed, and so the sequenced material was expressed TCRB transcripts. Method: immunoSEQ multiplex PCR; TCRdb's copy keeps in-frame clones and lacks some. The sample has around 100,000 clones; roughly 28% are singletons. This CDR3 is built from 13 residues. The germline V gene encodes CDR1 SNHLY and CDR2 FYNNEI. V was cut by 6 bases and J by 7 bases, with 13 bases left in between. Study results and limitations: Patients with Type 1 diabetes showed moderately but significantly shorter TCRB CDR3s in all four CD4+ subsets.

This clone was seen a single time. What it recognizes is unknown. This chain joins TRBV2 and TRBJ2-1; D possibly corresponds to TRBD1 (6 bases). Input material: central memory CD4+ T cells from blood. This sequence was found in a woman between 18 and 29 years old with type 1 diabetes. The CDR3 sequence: CASRDNRENEQFF. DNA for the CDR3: TGTGCCAGCAGAGACAACAGGGAAAATGAGCAGTTCTTC.